This T cell receptor beta chain was recovered during a study of blood T cell repertoires in COVID-19. As for the study in general: COVID-19 samples, acute and convalescent, were from the United States, Italy and Spain. In each case, the material was cDNA or gDNA derived from T cells, B-cell-depleted T cells, or PBMCs.

CDR1 is SGHTA and CDR2 is FQGTGA in the germline V gene. V shed 2 bases and J shed 5 bases, with 16 bases lying between them. This CDR3 comprises 15 residues. Original processing notes: Counts of nucleated cells, estimated from reference gene primer amplification, were obtained. Some clones are missing from TCRdb's copy, which holds only in-frame ones; the method was immunoSEQ multiplex PCR. That table gives V, J and clone size, and the DNA gave D and trimming. The table has around 270,000 clones, approximately 87% seen once; the top ten hold less than 3%. Sequencing was performed on peripheral blood. V gene TRBV7-3 combines with J gene TRBJ2-7; weak D call: TRBD2 (5 bases). The TCR comes from a woman aged 50 to 60 with acute or convalescent COVID-19. The CDR3 protein is CASSLEPGMRNEQYF. For the CDR3, the DNA is TGTGCCAGCAGCTTAGAGCCGGGAATGAGGAACGAGCAGTACTTC. Complete variable domain (other parts from reference TRBV7-3 and TRBJ2-7): GAGVSQTPSNKVTEKGKYVELRCDPISGHTALYWYRQSLGQGPEFLIYFQGTGAADDSGLPNDRFFAVRPEGSVSTLKIQRTERGDSAVYLCASSLEPGMRNEQYFGPGTRLTVT.